The T cell receptor beta chain under discussion was sequenced for a study of response to subunit inactivated influenza vaccine. In TCRdb, the RT-PCR reads were re-called with MiXCR into one record per CDR3 protein. The sample lists 400,000 to 650,000 distinct CDR3 sequences; approximately 7.3% were seen once. The V end was cut by 6 bases, the J end by 6 bases, with 14 bases between. This CDR3 has 14 amino acids. Germline CDR1 is MDHEN and CDR2 is SYDVKM. This clonotype originated in a man between 45 and 75 years old who received an inactivated influenza vaccine. The sample in question was PBMCs from blood, obtained around 25 months after vaccination. The chain has TRBV28 and TRBJ2-2, with D perhaps matching TRBD1 (6 bases). This CDR3 is CASRAGTSPGELFF. The CDR3 DNA sequence: TGTGCCAGCAGAGCCGGGACATCCCCCGGGGAGCTGTTTTTT.